This TCR beta chain was documented in a study of shared T cell receptors in the human thymus. TCRdb's table, derived via immunoSEQ multiplex PCR, lists solely in-frame clones and lacks some. The sample has about 380,000 clones, more than 85% seen once; the top ten hold approximately 0.02%. The sequencing input was thymocytes. The clonotype originates from a human donor.

CDR3 in amino acids: CASRVSGGSGSYNEQFF. CDR3 coding DNA: TGTGCCAGCAGGGTTTCTGGTGGAAGCGGCTCCTACAATGAGCAGTTCTTC. The V gene is TRBV2, the J gene TRBJ2-1, with D tentatively TRBD2 (5 bases). CDR1 is SNHLY, CDR2 FYNNEI, per germline. There are 17 residues in the CDR3. Trimming removed 6 bases from V and 0 bases from J, with 18 bases in between.